Sequencing of this T cell receptor beta chain was carried out in a study of Ad26.COV2.S vaccination and SARS-CoV-2 variants. Study overall: Among those in the COV1001 Ad26.COV2.S trial arm was the donor. The study gave Ad26.COV2.S intramuscularly, once or twice 56 days apart. Findings of the study overall: Relative to placebo recipients, vaccine recipients exhibited elevated spike-specific TCR breadth.

As regards this clone: Its matching antigen is unknown.

Using immunoSEQ multiplex PCR, the repertoire was profiled, and TCRdb retains in-frame clones only, with some absent. The sample holds about 400,000 clones, approximately 90% seen once. Germline values: CDR1 SGDLS, CDR2 YYNGEE. With 3 bases removed from V and 1 base from J, the gap between germline ends came to 11 bases. This CDR3 has 15 residues. Sample treatment: around 19 received Ad26.COV2.S at low or high dose, single or two shots; 5 received placebo; per-sample allocation not given. All samples were drawn on day 63, counting from the first vaccine or placebo injection. An adult aged 18-55 years in Boston served as the donor.

The specimen was peripheral blood, collected in a trial of Ad26.COV2.S vaccine versus placebo. The receptor's source is a person aged 18-60 years who received the Ad26.COV2.S COVID-19 vaccine or a placebo. The chain joins TRBV9 to TRBJ1-3; possible D gene TRBD1, 5 bases. The CDR3 spells CASSEGTGSGNTIYF. DNA of the CDR3: TGTGCCAGCAGCGAGGGGACCGGTTCTGGAAACACCATATATTTT.